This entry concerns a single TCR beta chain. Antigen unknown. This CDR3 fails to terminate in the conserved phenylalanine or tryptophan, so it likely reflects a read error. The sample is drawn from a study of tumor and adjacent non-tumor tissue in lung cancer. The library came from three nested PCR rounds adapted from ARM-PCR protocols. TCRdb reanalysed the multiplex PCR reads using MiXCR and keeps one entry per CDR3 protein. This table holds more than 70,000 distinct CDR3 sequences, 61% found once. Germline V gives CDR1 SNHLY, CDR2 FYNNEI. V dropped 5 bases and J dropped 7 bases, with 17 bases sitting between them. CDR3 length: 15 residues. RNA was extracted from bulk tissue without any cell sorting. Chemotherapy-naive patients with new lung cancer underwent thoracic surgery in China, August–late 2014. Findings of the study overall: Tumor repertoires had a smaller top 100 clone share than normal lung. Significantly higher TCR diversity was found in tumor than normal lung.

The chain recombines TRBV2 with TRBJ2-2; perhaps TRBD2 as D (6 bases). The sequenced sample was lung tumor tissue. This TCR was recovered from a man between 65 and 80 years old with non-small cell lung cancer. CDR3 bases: TGTGCCAGCAGTCTCCGGGAGTCAACCATCGGGGAGCTGTTTTAT. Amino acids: CASSLRESTIGELFY.